These 28 T cell receptor beta chains were sequenced from one sample in a study of OX40 agonist ivuxolimab in advanced cancers. Assay: immunoSEQ multiplex PCR; the TCRdb copy retains only in-frame clones and omits some. Of about 55,000 clones listed, approximately 91% are singletons. The input for sequencing was CD4+ or CD8+ T cells sorted from blood, taken in a trial of the OX40 agonist ivuxolimab. These receptors came from an adult with an advanced solid tumor such as melanoma, head and neck, liver or kidney cancer.

The CDR3 reads CASSAYRNNEQFF. The CDR3 DNA reads TGTGCCAGCAGCGCGTACAGGAACAATGAGCAGTTCTTC. The chain employs TRBV28 and TRBJ2-1; D might be TRBD1 (5 bases). The V end was cut by 6 bases, the J end by 5 bases, with 11 bases between. The CDR3 has 13 residues. Germline V gene lookup returns CDR1 MDHEN and CDR2 SYDVKM. Based on the CDR3 plus reference TRBV28 and TRBJ2-1, the full variable domain is DVKVTQSSRYLVKRTGEKVFLECVQDMDHENMFWYRQDPGLGLRLIYFSYDVKMKEKGDIPEGYSVSREKKERFSLILESASTNQTSMYLCASSAYRNNEQFFGPGTRLTVL.

This clone was seen once. V usage is TRBV19 and J usage is TRBJ2-3; D is unresolved. V was pared by 3 bases and J by 7 bases, with 5 bases between. This CDR3 region has 11 residues. In germline, CDR1 is LNHDA, CDR2 SQIVND (reference sequence). The CDR3 protein is CASSIRNTQYF. The CDR3 coding sequence is TGTGCCAGTAGTATTAGGAATACGCAGTATTTT.

The rearrangement joins TRBV4-1 to TRBJ1-5, with D possibly TRBD1 on 6 matching bases. V was pared by 0 bases and J by 1 base, with 13 bases between. Germline values: CDR1 MGHRA, CDR2 YSYEKL. The CDR3 loop spans 17 amino acids. The CDR3, as DNA: TGCGCCAGCAGCCAAGAACTAACAGGGTCCAGCAATCAGCCCCAGCATTTT. Amino acid sequence: CASSQELTGSSNQPQHF.

In this sample, this clone turned up a few times. The chain couples TRBV5-6 to TRBJ2-5, with TRBD1 matching 9 bases. V lost 3 bases to trimming and J lost 5 bases; unmatched junction nucleotides: 8. Germline V gene lookup returns CDR1 SGHDT and CDR2 YYEEEE. CDR3 length: 15 residues. The CDR3 nucleotides read TGTGCCAGCAGCTCAGGACAGGGGTTTTTTGAGACCCAGTACTTC. The encoded protein is CASSSGQGFFETQYF. Variable domain in full (rest from reference TRBV5-6 and TRBJ2-5): DAGVTQSPTHLIKTRGQQVTLRCSPKSGHDTVSWYQQALGQGPQFIFQYYEEEERQRGNFPDRFSGHQFPNYSSELNVNALLLGDSALYLCASSSGQGFFETQYFGPGTRLLVL.

The chain recombines TRBV30 with TRBJ1-5; D is perhaps TRBD1 (5 bases). Deletions cut 0 bases from V and 3 bases from J, with 12 bases between. CDR1 is GTSNPN and CDR2 is SVGIG in the germline V gene (reference sequence). The CDR3 covers 15 residues. The CDR3 here is CAWSVLGTVNQPQHF. CDR3 nucleotides: TGTGCCTGGAGTGTATTGGGGACGGTCAATCAGCCCCAGCATTTT.

The gene calls are TRBV18 and TRBJ1-5; D might be TRBD1 (6 bases). The CDR3 length is 15 residues. Germline CDR1 reads KGHSH; CDR2 reads LQKENI. Trimming removed 2 bases from V and 5 bases from J, with 13 bases in between. The CDR3 bases are TGTGCCAGCTCACCAGGGGGCGGGATCGATCAGCCCCAGCATTTT. Encoded protein: CASSPGGGIDQPQHF. The whole variable domain, filled in from reference TRBV18 and TRBJ1-5, reads NAGVMQNPRHLVRRRGQEARLRCSPMKGHSHVYWYRQLPEEGLKFMVYLQKENIIDESGMPKERFSAEFPKEGPSILRIQQVVRGDSAAYFCASSPGGGIDQPQHFGDGTRLSIL.

The V call is TRBV5-1, the J call TRBJ2-4; 15 nucleotides agree with TRBD2. V was pared by 3 bases and J by 3 bases, with 10 bases of the junction left unmatched. The germline gives CDR1 SGHRS, CDR2 YFSETQ. The CDR3 consists of 19 residues. CDR3 residues: CASSSGLAGGGLVKNIQYF. CDR3 nucleotide sequence: TGCGCCAGCAGCTCGGGACTAGCGGGAGGTGGATTAGTCAAAAACATTCAGTACTTC.

The rearrangement uses TRBV6-6 and TRBJ2-7; 10 bases are shared with TRBD2. With 8 bases clipped from V and 6 bases from J, the junction kept 7 bases outside the gene matches. Looked up from germline, CDR1 is MNHNY and CDR2 is SVGAGI (reference sequence). The CDR3 covers 13 residues. CDR3 loop: CASSSGRDGEQYF. As DNA, the CDR3 is TGTGCCAGCTCTAGCGGGAGAGACGGCGAGCAGTACTTC.

The V gene is TRBV2, the J gene TRBJ2-5; 8 nucleotides match TRBD1. The CDR3 has 14 amino acids. CDR1 and CDR2 from the germline V gene are SNHLY and FYNNEI. The J segment lost 5 bases and the V segment lost 3 bases, leaving 5 bases of the junction unmatched. The CDR3 nucleotides are TGTGCCAGCAGTGACCCAGGGGGCTTGGAGACCCAGTACTTC. As protein: CASSDPGGLETQYF.

This chain uses TRBV29-1 with TRBJ2-3; weak D call: TRBD1 (6 bases). This CDR3 spans 11 amino acids. Trimming took 6 bases from V and 8 from J, leaving 12 bases between them. Per germline, CDR1 SQVTM and CDR2 ANQGSEA. The CDR3 DNA sequence: TGCAGCGTAGAGAGAGGGGGTACGCAGTATTTT. Translating gives CSVERGGTQYF.

The J gene is TRBJ1-4, the V gene TRBV5-1; D ambiguous. Trimming took off 2 bases at V and 0 bases at J, with 14 bases between the two ends. CDR3 size: 17 residues. Germline CDR1 is SGHRS and CDR2 is YFSETQ. The CDR3 sequence: CASSFRPPDATNEKLFF. For the CDR3, the DNA is TGCGCCAGCAGCTTCCGCCCTCCAGATGCAACTAATGAAAAACTGTTTTTT.

This chain uses TRBV18 with TRBJ1-2; D is unresolved. Looked up from germline, CDR1 is KGHSH and CDR2 is LQKENI. CDR3 length equals 14 residues. Between the trimmed V and J ends, which lost 3 bases and 2 bases, there was a span of 10 bases. CDR3 residues: CASSPQVANYGYTF. CDR3 in DNA: TGTGCCAGCTCACCCCAGGTTGCGAACTATGGCTACACCTTC.

The V gene is TRBV10-3, the J gene TRBJ2-1; 13 bases are a match to TRBD2. This CDR3 comprises 16 residues. J lost 7 bases, V lost 2 bases, and 5 bases had no gene match. From germline, CDR1 is ENHRY and CDR2 SYGVKD. The CDR3 spells CAISEPTSGRVNEQFF. The CDR3 coding sequence is TGTGCCATCAGTGAGCCCACTAGCGGGAGGGTGAATGAGCAGTTCTTC.

This chain links TRBV28 with TRBJ2-7; TRBD1 agrees at 9 bases. The CDR3 runs 15 residues. Unmatched junction bases numbered 12, after V lost 7 bases and J lost 5 bases. CDR1 is MDHEN and CDR2 is SYDVKM in the germline V gene. This CDR3 reads CASTMEDRGYDEQYF. DNA for the CDR3: TGTGCCAGCACAATGGAGGACAGGGGATACGACGAGCAGTACTTC.

The chain recombines TRBV19 with TRBJ2-7; 8 bases map to TRBD2. V trimming: 6 bases; J trimming: 2 bases; junction bases outside the gene matches: 6. This CDR3 has 14 residues. CDR1 and CDR2 (germline): LNHDA, SQIVND (reference sequence). In nucleotides, the CDR3 is TGTGCCAGTAGAGAAGCGGGAGACACCTACGAGCAGTACTTC. It yields the protein CASREAGDTYEQYF. Based on the CDR3 plus reference TRBV19 and TRBJ2-7, the full variable domain is DGGITQSPKYLFRKEGQNVTLSCEQNLNHDAMYWYRQDPGQGLRLIYYSQIVNDFQKGDIAEGYSVSREKKESFPLTVTSAQKNPTAFYLCASREAGDTYEQYFGPGTRLTVT.

This sequence joins TRBV28 and TRBJ2-7; D is perhaps TRBD2 (5 bases). V was trimmed by 3 bases and J by 3 bases, leaving 12 bases between them. Germline V gives CDR1 MDHEN, CDR2 SYDVKM. The CDR3 runs to 14 residues. The CDR3, as DNA: TGTGCCAGCAGTTTTTCCCTAGCCGTCTACGAGCAGTACTTC. Its translation: CASSFSLAVYEQYF.

The chain carries TRBV19 and TRBJ1-5; D might be TRBD1 (6 bases). V was trimmed by 3 bases and J by 4 bases, leaving 19 bases between them. The CDR3 covers 17 residues. Germline V gene data show CDR1 as LNHDA and CDR2 as SQIVND (reference sequence). DNA of the CDR3: TGTGCCAGTAGTATCAGCGGCGGGGGGGCGCGAAATCAGCCCCAGCATTTT. This codes for CASSISGGGARNQPQHF.

The V call is TRBV5-6, the J call TRBJ1-3, with 7 bases aligning to TRBD1. Germline loops: CDR1 SGHDT, CDR2 YYEEEE. Trimming took 3 bases from V and 2 from J; bases not matched to a gene: 2. The CDR3 totals 14 residues. The CDR3 nucleotides read TGTGCCAGCAGCTGGGGGACAGCTGGAAACACCATATATTTT. As protein: CASSWGTAGNTIYF.

The V gene is TRBV1, the J gene TRBJ2-7; the tabulated D call, TRBD2, remains unverified against the DNA. TRBV1 corresponds to a pseudogene. The CDR3 extends over 17 amino acids. As DNA, the CDR3 is TGCACCAGCAGCCAAGGACTAGCGGGAGCCTTCTCCTACGAGCAGTACTTC. This encodes CTSSQGLAGAFSYEQYF.

This clone is a singleton in its sample. This chain links TRBV27 with TRBJ1-1; the D is unclear. CDR1 MNHEY and CDR2 SMNVEV come from the germline V gene (reference sequence). The CDR3 loop spans 15 amino acids. V lost 7 bases to trimming and J lost 0 bases, with 15 bases between them. CDR3 in DNA: TGTGCCAGCAAGATACGATATTCCTTGAACACTGAAGCTTTCTTT. Residues: CASKIRYSLNTEAFF.

The CDR3 DNA reads TGTGCCAGCAGTGATGTGGTTGGTCAGCCCCAGCATTTT. Its translation: CASSDVVGQPQHF. This chain connects TRBV6-1 to TRBJ1-5; D not resolved. The V gene lost 3 bases and the J gene lost 6 bases, with 9 bases spanning the gap. Germline V gene data show CDR1 as MNHNS and CDR2 as SASEGT. This CDR3 comprises 13 residues.

The rearrangement uses TRBV20-1 and TRBJ1-2; D is perhaps TRBD1 (6 bases). Looked up from germline, CDR1 is DFQATT and CDR2 is SNEGSKA (reference sequence). This CDR3 is built from 11 residues. CDR3 region: CSWTVNYGYTF. In nucleotides, the CDR3 is TGCAGCTGGACAGTTAACTATGGCTACACCTTC.

This chain joins TRBV28 and TRBJ2-1, with D perhaps assigned TRBD1 or TRBD2 (5 bases each). The germline V gene encodes CDR1 MDHEN and CDR2 SYDVKM. The CDR3 is 11 amino acids. V was shortened by 2 bases and J by 12 bases, with 8 bases between the two germline ends. CDR3 nucleotides: TGTGCCAGCAGTTTAGGGGGTGGGCAGTTCTTC. Protein product: CASSLGGGQFF.

About this clone: Additional DNA sequences in this sample encode the identical CDR3. This sequence joins TRBV29-1 and TRBJ2-7; 7 bases agree with TRBD2. This CDR3 comprises 12 residues. Germline CDR1 is SQVTM and CDR2 is ANQGSEA. V shed 4 bases and J 4 bases; nucleotides not matched to a gene: 4. The CDR3 is CSVVGGRYEQYF. CDR3 nucleotide sequence: TGCAGCGTTGTGGGGGGGAGGTACGAGCAGTACTTC.

The chain employs TRBV5-1 and TRBJ1-1; TRBD1 matches 8 bases. V was clipped by 0 bases and J by 4 bases; unmatched bases: 8. Looked up from germline, CDR1 is SGHRS and CDR2 is YFSETQ. The CDR3 consists of 16 residues. DNA for the CDR3: TGCGCCAGCAGCTTGGCTCTCCAGGGGGCGAGCACTGAAGCTTTCTTT. It translates to CASSLALQGASTEAFF.

This clone was seen a handful of times. The V gene is TRBV2, the J gene TRBJ1-1; maybe TRBD1 (6 bases). There are 15 residues in the CDR3. Germline V CDR1 and CDR2: SNHLY, FYNNEI. V lost 5 bases and J lost 5, with 18 bases in between. The CDR3 loop reads CASSSGGAGRTEAFF. The CDR3 DNA sequence: TGTGCCAGCAGTAGTGGGGGGGCAGGGCGGACTGAAGCTTTCTTT. The full variable domain, in which reference TRBV2 and TRBJ1-1 provide the parts outside the CDR3, is EPEVTQTPSHQVTQMGQEVILRCVPISNHLYFYWYRQILGQKVEFLVSFYNNEISEKSEIFDDQFSVERPDGSNFTLKIRSTKLEDSAMYFCASSSGGAGRTEAFFGQGTRLTVV.

V is TRBV4-1 and J is TRBJ2-3; D is unresolved. The CDR3 runs to 15 residues. Trimming left V 0 bases short and J 6 bases short, with 13 bases between. CDR1 MGHRA and CDR2 YSYEKL come from the germline V gene. CDR3 nucleotide sequence: TGCGCCAGCAGCCAAGATCTAACCGTTACGGATACGCAGTATTTT. It codes for CASSQDLTVTDTQYF.

This clone was counted between two and nine times. V is TRBV10-1 and J is TRBJ2-7; no clear D gene. Per the germline V gene, CDR1 is WNHNN and CDR2 is SYGVQD (reference sequence). The CDR3 length is 13 residues. The ends were cut back, 4 bases at V and 6 bases at J, with 13 bases in the middle. As DNA, the CDR3 is TGCGCCAGCAGTGTTGCTACAGCCACCGAGCAGTACTTC. As protein: CASSVATATEQYF.